This entry lists 19 T cell receptor beta chains sequenced from one sample in a study of metastatic and nonmetastatic thyroid tumors. Patients had received no treatment of any kind before thyroid surgery. With MiXCR, TCRdb reprocessed the PCR reads. This table holds 20,000 to 25,000 clones, approximately 13% found once. The sequencing input was blood. The origin of the receptors is a female donor with papillary thyroid cancer or a benign thyroid nodule (not recorded which). Some clones in this sample may be carry-over from other donors' samples.

A word on this clone: A much larger clonotype is one base distant, so this may be a read error. The conserved closing phenylalanine or tryptophan is absent in this CDR3, likely reflecting a read error. The chain recombines TRBV3-1 with TRBJ2-3, with D unclear. The CDR3 totals 14 residues. Germline V gives CDR1 LGHDT, CDR2 YNNKEL (reference sequence). CDR3 region: CASSPLMGADTQYL. The CDR3, as DNA: TGTGCCAGTAGCCCTCTGATGGGCGCAGATACGCAGTATTTA.

V and J are TRBV6-1 and TRBJ1-2; D not resolved. The length of the CDR3 is 13 residues. Germline V gene sequence: CDR1 MNHNS, CDR2 SASEGT. The V end lost 5 bases, the J end lost 9 bases, and 16 bases lay between the germline ends. CDR3 bases: TGTGCCAGCAGTCAGTATCCGTTCGAGTGCTACACCTTC. Translated: CASSQYPFECYTF.

This clone was found many times. The J gene is TRBJ2-5, the V gene TRBV6-2 or TRBV6-3; 8 bases fit TRBD2. The J segment lost 1 base and the V segment lost 1 base, leaving 2 bases of the junction unmatched. The CDR3 consists of 15 residues. The germline V gene has CDR1 MNHEY and CDR2 SVGEGT. The CDR3 nucleotides are TGTGCCAGCAGTTACTACGGACTAGCCCAAGAGACCCAGTACTTC. Translated: CASSYYGLAQETQYF.

This clone was detected many times. The rearrangement links TRBV20-1 to TRBJ2-5; TRBD2 matches at 9 bases. The CDR3 is made up of 14 amino acids. Germline V gene sequence: CDR1 DFQATT, CDR2 SNEGSKA (reference sequence). Here the CDR3 reads CSGNRREGPETQYF. In nucleotides, the CDR3 is TGCTCGGGGAACCGGCGGGAGGGCCCGGAGACCCAGTACTTC.

By its share, this clone is medium-sized (0.01 to 0.1%). V is TRBV19 and J is TRBJ1-6; TRBD1 might be the D (6 bases). Germline V gene lookup returns CDR1 LNHDA and CDR2 SQIVND (reference sequence). V was cut by 5 bases and J by 7 bases, with 15 bases left in between. The CDR3 length is 15 residues. The CDR3 DNA reads as TGTGCCAGTAGTTCACAGGGATTCGACAATTCACCCCTCCACTTT. Its translation: CASSSQGFDNSPLHF.

There are many counts of this clone. A read error is possible here, since a much larger clone lies one base away. The chain couples TRBV2 to TRBJ2-3; 8 positions match TRBD2. The CDR3 is 14 residues long. J gave up 4 bases and V 4 bases, and 4 bases lay outside the gene matches. Germline V gene data show CDR1 as SNHLY and CDR2 as FYNNEI. CDR3 sequence reads: CASSGAGDADTQYF. In DNA, the CDR3 is TGTGCCAGCAGTGGAGCGGGAGATGCAGATACGCAGTATTTT.

This clone occurred a few times. A much bigger clone sits one base away, suggesting this may be a read error. The CDR3 DNA sequence: TGTGCCAGCAGCTTGCAAGAGACCCAGTGCTTC. It encodes CASSLQETQCF. The V gene is TRBV7-9, the J gene TRBJ2-5; D not certain. The CDR3 has 11 residues. CDR1 and CDR2 from the germline V gene are SEHNR and FQNEAQ (reference sequence).

This clone was recorded at least ten times. This sequence joins TRBV5-1 and TRBJ2-3; D is possibly TRBD1 (6 bases). Germline CDR1 is SGHRS and CDR2 is YFSETQ. V lost 4 bases, J lost 4 bases, and 16 bases lay in between. The CDR3 length is 15 residues. The CDR3 DNA reads TGCGCCAGCAGCCCCTTAGGCAGGGGACCAGATACGCAGTATTTT. Its translation: CASSPLGRGPDTQYF. Variable domain in full (rest from reference TRBV5-1 and TRBJ2-3): KAGVTQTPRYLIKTRGQQVTLSCSPISGHRSVSWYQQTPGQGLQFLFEYFSETQRNKGNFPGRFSGRQFSNSRSEMNVSTLELGDSALYLCASSPLGRGPDTQYFGPGTRLTVL.

As for this clone: Compared with germline, one end of the junction differs, possibly owing to a read error. The gene calls are TRBV20-1 and TRBJ2-7; 8 bases are shared with TRBD2. Germline assignment: CDR1 DFQATT and CDR2 SNEGSKA (reference sequence). This CDR3 contains 16 residues. CDR3 DNA sequence: TGCAGTGCTAGAGATCCCGGGAGCGGGAGATCCTACGGGCAGTACTTC. This sequence encodes CSARDPGSGRSYGQYF.

This clone was seen ten or more times. This chain joins TRBV6-1 and TRBJ2-5; tentatively, D is TRBD2 (6 bases). V lost 5 bases and J 5 bases, leaving 15 bases between the germline ends. The CDR3 totals 14 residues. Germline V gene lookup returns CDR1 MNHNS and CDR2 SASEGT. CDR3 nucleotide sequence: TGTGCCAGCAGTCCTAGCGTCAAGACGGAGACCCAGTACTTC. Protein: CASSPSVKTETQYF.

This clone was seen ten or more times. The genes are TRBV18 and TRBJ2-1; D might be TRBD1 (5 bases). The germline V and J ends were trimmed by 7 bases and 8 bases, with 12 bases remaining between them. From germline, CDR1 is KGHSH and CDR2 LQKENI. The CDR3 contains 12 residues. In nucleotides, the CDR3 is TGTGCCAGCTTGGGTCAGGGCCATGAGCAGTTCTTC. Translated: CASLGQGHEQFF. Based on the CDR3 plus reference TRBV18 and TRBJ2-1, the full variable domain is NAGVMQNPRHLVRRRGQEARLRCSPMKGHSHVYWYRQLPEEGLKFMVYLQKENIIDESGMPKERFSAEFPKEGPSILRIQQVVRGDSAAYFCASLGQGHEQFFGPGTRLTVL.

V gene TRBV12-3 or TRBV12-4 combines with J gene TRBJ2-7; either TRBD1 or TRBD2 may fit D (5 bases each). The length of the CDR3 is 15 residues. V lost 4 bases and J 0 bases, leaving 13 bases between the germline ends. CDR3 bases: TGTGCCAGCAGTTCGAGGGGTTGGTTCTCCTACGAGCAGTACTTC. This translates into CASSSRGWFSYEQYF.

This clone was detected many times. V gene TRBV27 combines with J gene TRBJ2-5; TRBD1 might be the D (5 bases). The V end lost 6 bases, the J end lost 7 bases, and 12 bases lay between the germline ends. This CDR3 contains 12 residues. Germline CDR1 reads MNHEY; CDR2 reads SMNVEV (reference sequence). The chain's CDR3 is CASSFGQGTQYF. The CDR3 nucleotides read TGTGCCAGCAGCTTCGGCCAGGGGACCCAGTACTTC.

This clone was counted at least ten times. This chain uses TRBV7-9 with TRBJ2-1; 9 nucleotides align to TRBD1. CDR1 is SEHNR, CDR2 FQNEAQ, per germline (reference sequence). The V gene end was trimmed by 4 bases and the J gene end by 4 bases; junction bases not matched to a gene: 5. This CDR3 is 15 amino acids long. The CDR3 spells CASSSVTGGYNEQFF. CDR3 in DNA: TGTGCCAGCAGCTCAGTGACAGGGGGATACAATGAGCAGTTCTTC.

In this sample, this clone turned up many times. V gene TRBV29-1 combines with J gene TRBJ2-1; D perhaps matches TRBD1 (6 bases). Germline-derived CDR1 and CDR2 are SQVTM and ANQGSEA. CDR3 length equals 19 residues. The germline V and J ends were trimmed by 1 base and 7 bases, with 29 bases remaining between them. The CDR3 nucleotides are TGCAGCGTTGAAGTGGGCCGGGACACCTCGACTGATAAAACTAATGAGCAGTTCTTC. Translation: CSVEVGRDTSTDKTNEQFF.

This clone occurred many times. The gene calls are TRBV12-3 or TRBV12-4 and TRBJ1-5; D perhaps matches TRBD1 (5 bases). CDR3 length: 14 amino acids. Between the trimmed V and J ends, which lost 7 bases and 0 bases, there was a span of 10 bases. CDR3 in amino acids: CASNGANSNQPQHF. CDR3 coding DNA: TGTGCCAGCAACGGGGCCAATAGCAATCAGCCCCAGCATTTT.

Ten or more counts support this clone. The rearrangement joins TRBV5-5 to TRBJ2-7; 9 bases are a match to TRBD1. Trimming removed 2 bases from V and 3 bases from J; junction bases left unmatched: 6. The CDR3 spans 15 residues. Germline V CDR1 and CDR2: SGHKS, YYEKEE (reference sequence). CDR3 nucleotides: TGTGCCAGCAGCTTTCCCGGGACAGGGCACTACGAGCAGTACTTC. Translation: CASSFPGTGHYEQYF.

This clone was recorded many times. The V call is TRBV6-1, the J call TRBJ1-5; D is perhaps TRBD1 (5 bases). Germline assignment: CDR1 MNHNS and CDR2 SASEGT. V was trimmed by 6 bases and J by 7 bases, leaving 16 bases between them. The CDR3 consists of 14 residues. CDR3 sequence: CASRVVGAGQPQHF. The CDR3 DNA reads as TGTGCCAGCAGGGTGGTTGGGGCAGGACAGCCCCAGCATTTT.

This clone showed up just once. This chain connects TRBV20-1 to TRBJ2-5; 9 nucleotides agree with TRBD1. The CDR3 loop spans 13 amino acids. The J segment lost 5 bases and the V segment lost 6 bases, leaving 7 bases of the junction unmatched. Germline V gene sequence: CDR1 DFQATT, CDR2 SNEGSKA (reference sequence). The DNA of the CDR3 is TGCAGTGCGAGGACAGGGGCGAGGGAGACCCAGTACTTC. Residues: CSARTGARETQYF.